The 21 T cell receptor beta chains below were found in one sample sequenced in a study of cytomegalovirus exposure and HLA in healthy donors. A multiplex PCR was run with 60 Vbeta primers and 13 Jbeta primers. The assay was immunoSEQ multiplex PCR, and TCRdb's table has in-frame clones only and misses some. The sample has approximately 100,000 clones, more than 60% seen once. The specimen was PBMCs. The receptors come from a female donor in good health and CMV-seronegative.

This clone was recorded a few times. V and J are TRBV27 and TRBJ1-1; unclear D gene. V lost 6 bases and J 8 bases, leaving 16 bases between the germline ends. CDR3 length equals 13 residues. Germline V gives CDR1 MNHEY, CDR2 SMNVEV (reference sequence). The CDR3 DNA sequence: TGTGCCAGCAGACACCCCAGACAAATCGAAGCTTTCTTT. Its translation: CASRHPRQIEAFF.

This clone was seen only a few times. The chain carries TRBV10-1 and TRBJ1-6, with 9 positions matching TRBD1. The V segment lost 9 bases and the J segment 6 bases; nucleotides outside the gene matches: 9. The germline gives CDR1 WNHNN, CDR2 SYGVQD (reference sequence). The CDR3 runs 15 residues. In DNA, the CDR3 is TGCGCCAGTCCACCACAGGGGGCGCGTAATTCACCCCTCCACTTT. Encoded protein: CASPPQGARNSPLHF.

The genes are TRBV7-9 and TRBJ1-5; D call uncertain. V lost 4 bases and J lost 3, with 10 bases in between. The CDR3 has 14 residues. Germline loops: CDR1 SEHNR, CDR2 FQNEAQ (reference sequence). This CDR3 is CASSSGRDNQPQHF. The CDR3 nucleotides are TGTGCCAGCAGCTCCGGACGGGACAATCAGCCCCAGCATTTT.

This chain uses TRBV5-1 with TRBJ2-4; 16 nucleotides match TRBD2. This CDR3 spans 20 amino acids. The V gene's germline CDR1 is SGHRS and CDR2 YFSETQ. V shed 4 bases and J 3 bases; nucleotides not matched to a gene: 13. The CDR3, as DNA: TGCGCCAGCAGCGAAGGGACTAGCGGGGGGGGTAGGTATGGCAAAAACATTCAGTACTTC. Translating gives CASSEGTSGGGRYGKNIQYF.

This clone was detected only a few times. This chain links TRBV14 with TRBJ1-2, with D perhaps TRBD1 (5 bases). V was shortened by 1 base and J by 8 bases, with 11 bases between the two germline ends. Germline CDR1 and CDR2: SGHDN and FVKESK. This CDR3 is built from 13 residues. The CDR3 coding sequence is TGTGCCAGCAGCCAAGCCCCCAGGGTCGGCTACACCTTC. It specifies CASSQAPRVGYTF.

This clone was detected a few times. The rearrangement links TRBV6-1 to TRBJ2-1; D not resolved. Germline CDR1 and CDR2: MNHNS and SASEGT. Trimming pared 1 base from V and 4 bases from J, leaving 8 bases between. This CDR3 has 14 residues. In DNA form, the CDR3 reads TGTGCCAGCAGTGAAGATTCCGTTTACAATGAGCAGTTCTTC. It is translated as CASSEDSVYNEQFF.

In this sample, this clone turned up a few times. J is TRBJ1-4 and V is TRBV5-4; weak D call: TRBD1 (6 bases). The CDR3 length is 15 residues. Deletions cut 2 bases from V and 5 bases from J, with 13 bases between. The germline CDR1 and CDR2 sequences are SGHNT and YYREEE (reference sequence). The CDR3 loop is CASSFAQGGNEKLFF. The DNA of the CDR3 is TGTGCCAGCAGCTTCGCACAGGGAGGGAATGAAAAACTGTTTTTT.

This clone appeared a single time. CDR3 in DNA: TGTGCCAGCAGTCGAGACAGGTTGCGAGGCTCCTACGAGCAGTACTTC. This translates into CASSRDRLRGSYEQYF. The genes are TRBV7-8 and TRBJ2-5, with a weak D call TRBD1 (6 bases). Gene TRBJ2-7 matches the end of the DNA better, so the J call may be wrong. CDR1 and CDR2 (germline): SGHVS, FQNEAQ. CDR3 size: 16 residues.

Notes on this clone: The junction departs from the called germline gene at one end, perhaps through a read error. The sample has other DNA sequences that encode this CDR3 too. The gene calls are TRBV4-1 and TRBJ2-1, with D possibly being TRBD2 (5 bases). In germline, CDR1 is MGHRA, CDR2 YSYEKL. There are 15 residues in the CDR3. Here the CDR3 reads CASSQASGDYNEQFF. The CDR3 DNA follows: TGTGCCAGCAGCCAAGCCAGCGGAGATTACAATGAGCAGTTCTTC.

The genes are TRBV7-9 and TRBJ1-3; no clear D. CDR1 is SEHNR, CDR2 FQNEAQ, per germline (reference sequence). CDR3 length equals 16 residues. The ends were cut back, 0 bases at V and 0 bases at J, with 9 bases in the middle. In nucleotides, the CDR3 is TGTGCCAGCAGCTTAGCTCGGGTTAACTCTGGAAACACCATATATTTT. Protein sequence: CASSLARVNSGNTIYF.

The chain employs TRBV7-2 and TRBJ2-5; 9 nucleotides match TRBD2. The V gene end was trimmed by 1 base and the J gene end by 5 bases; junction bases not matched to a gene: 5. The CDR3 is 15 amino acids. The germline V gene has CDR1 SGHTA and CDR2 FQGNSA. The CDR3: CASSLVRGGLETQYF. CDR3 bases: TGTGCCAGCAGCTTAGTGCGGGGGGGCCTCGAGACCCAGTACTTC.

The chain combines TRBV5-1 with TRBJ2-5; tentatively, D is TRBD2 (5 bases). Per the germline V gene, CDR1 is SGHRS and CDR2 is YFSETQ. This CDR3 is built from 13 residues. V was trimmed by 5 bases and J by 7 bases, leaving 15 bases between them. The CDR3 DNA follows: TGCGCCAGCAGTCCTGCTGGGAGTGGGACCCAGTACTTC. Translating it yields CASSPAGSGTQYF.

The V and J genes are TRBV18 and TRBJ1-4; 9 bases are shared with TRBD1. Trimming took 3 bases from V and 2 from J; bases not matched to a gene: 7. CDR1 is KGHSH and CDR2 is LQKENI in the germline V gene. The CDR3 is 17 residues long. The CDR3 DNA sequence: TGTGCCAGCTCACCCGGGACAGGGTTCGGCACTAATGAAAAACTGTTTTTT. Its translation: CASSPGTGFGTNEKLFF.

The chain is built from TRBV5-1 and TRBJ2-3; D is undetermined. The length of the CDR3 is 14 residues. The germline gives CDR1 SGHRS, CDR2 YFSETQ. V gave up 0 bases and J gave up 2 bases, with 7 bases separating them. CDR3 coding DNA: TGCGCCAGCAGCTTGGCGAGTGCCACAGATACGCAGTATTTT. Amino acid sequence: CASSLASATDTQYF. The full variable domain, in which reference TRBV5-1 and TRBJ2-3 provide the parts outside the CDR3, is KAGVTQTPRYLIKTRGQQVTLSCSPISGHRSVSWYQQTPGQGLQFLFEYFSETQRNKGNFPGRFSGRQFSNSRSEMNVSTLELGDSALYLCASSLASATDTQYFGPGTRLTVL.

V and J are TRBV11-2 and TRBJ2-1; 9 bases are a match to TRBD2. The CDR3 extends over 17 amino acids. Trimming removed 5 bases from V and 0 bases from J; junction bases left unmatched: 8. Germline-derived CDR1 and CDR2 are SGHAT and FQNNGV. In DNA form, the CDR3 reads TGTGCCAGCAGCCGATCCGGACTAGCGCGCTCCTACAATGAGCAGTTCTTC. This codes for CASSRSGLARSYNEQFF.

The V and J genes are TRBV4-2 and TRBJ1-3; the match to TRBD1 covers 10 bases. V was clipped by 5 bases and J by 7 bases; unmatched bases: 14. Germline CDR1 reads LGHNA; CDR2 reads YNFKEQ. This CDR3 is built from 17 residues. In nucleotides, the CDR3 is TGTGCCAGCAGCGCAACCGGGACAGGGGTCTTAGACAACACCATATATTTT. This codes for CASSATGTGVLDNTIYF.

As to this clone: Mismatch with germline at one junction end may stem from a read error. The chain recombines TRBV7-9 with TRBJ2-7, with TRBD1 matching over 7 bases. The CDR3 extends over 16 amino acids. The germline gives CDR1 SEHNR, CDR2 FQNEAQ (reference sequence). CDR3 DNA sequence: TGTTCCAGCAGATCCTCCCGAGGGGGCAACACCTACGAGCAGTACTTC. Protein: CSSRSSRGGNTYEQYF.

This clone has a handful of counts. This chain uses TRBV7-6 with TRBJ2-1, with TRBD2 identical over 14 bases. Germline CDR1 reads SGHVS; CDR2 reads FNYEAQ. The V segment lost 1 base and the J segment 4 bases; nucleotides outside the gene matches: 6. This CDR3 contains 18 residues. The CDR3 loop is CASSLGTSGGRFYNEQFF. The CDR3 DNA reads TGTGCCAGCAGCTTAGGGACTAGCGGGGGGCGGTTTTACAATGAGCAGTTCTTC.

CDR3 nucleotides: TGTGCCAGCGGTCGGGGGGGGGACACCGGGGAGCTGTTTTTT. It codes for CASGRGGDTGELFF. The chain employs TRBV11-2 and TRBJ2-2; 8 nucleotides match TRBD2. The CDR3 is 14 residues long. Trimming at V came to 8 bases and at J to 3 bases, leaving 5 bases not matched to a gene. The germline CDR1 and CDR2 sequences are SGHAT and FQNNGV.

The genes are TRBV25-1 and TRBJ2-2, with TRBD1 matching 11 bases. V was clipped by 4 bases and J by 5 bases; unmatched bases: 9. Germline CDR1 reads MGHDK; CDR2 reads SYGVNS. CDR3 length: 17 residues. CDR3 residues: CASSARTGGSQTGELFF. The DNA for the CDR3 is TGTGCCAGCAGTGCAAGGACAGGGGGCTCGCAGACCGGGGAGCTGTTTTTT.

This chain joins TRBV14 and TRBJ2-3, with TRBD2 identical over 9 bases. The CDR3 sequence is 14 residues long. The junction had 13 bases not matched to a gene; V was cut back by 4 bases and J by 14 bases. The V gene's germline CDR1 is SGHDN and CDR2 FVKESK. Here the CDR3 reads CASSPLQSSGALYF. The CDR3 region has the DNA TGTGCCAGCAGCCCCCTTCAATCTAGCGGGGCTTTGTATTTT.